This T cell receptor (beta chain) was documented in a study of beta chain features in type 1 diabetes. Across the study: All of the samples together had around 110,000,000 sorted cells examined. Study-wide results and limits: Shorter TCRB CDR3s, moderately but significantly so, were found in Type 1 diabetes patients in all four CD4+ subsets.

Only one heparinised blood draw was taken per donor, and its volume averaged about 116 mL. Concerning this clone: As yet, its antigen is unknown.

The entirety of the isolated RNA underwent reverse transcription, so expressed TCRB transcripts were sequenced. Libraries were prepared by immunoSEQ multiplex PCR; TCRdb keeps only in-frame clonotypes and omits some of them. The repertoire includes some 250,000 clones, about a tenth of them detected once, and more than 0.015% sits in the top ten. The material sequenced was naive CD4+ T cells from blood. This sequence originates from a man aged 25 to 40 with type 1 diabetes.

The CDR3 DNA reads TGTGCCAGTAGTGGGGCAGGGGAAAGGTCCGGGGAGCTGTTTTTT. It encodes CASSGAGERSGELFF. This chain joins TRBV19 and TRBJ2-2; perhaps TRBD1 as D (6 bases). The V and J ends lost 5 bases and 6 bases respectively, with 16 bases between them. CDR3 length: 15 amino acids. Germline assignment: CDR1 LNHDA and CDR2 SQIVND (reference sequence).